The subject of this entry is one T cell receptor (beta chain). The source of the sample is a study of control samples from healthy donors and cancer patients. The CDR3 is 15 amino acids. Trimming stripped 2 bases from V and 5 bases from J, with 13 bases between. Germline V CDR1 and CDR2: SNHLY, FYNNEI. Sequencing used immunoSEQ multiplex PCR; TCRdb keeps in-frame clones, though not all of them. The table shows 54,000 or so clones, with 95% occurring only once. This chain joins TRBV2 and TRBJ2-1; TRBD2 is a possible D gene (6 bases). The sequence was obtained from a man aged 25-45 years in good health. The sequencing sample was made of blood. CDR3: CASSERGLIDNEQFF. The DNA of the CDR3 is TGTGCCAGCAGTGAACGGGGACTTATCGACAATGAGCAGTTCTTC.